The 28 T cell receptor beta chains in this list originate from one sample, sequenced in a study of OX40 agonist ivuxolimab in advanced cancers. TCRdb keeps only in-frame clones here, not all; method: immunoSEQ multiplex PCR. This table holds roughly 93,000 clones, approximately 90% found once. The sample in question was CD4+ or CD8+ T cells sorted from blood, obtained in a trial of the OX40 agonist ivuxolimab. All receptors derive from an adult with an advanced solid tumor such as melanoma, head and neck, liver or kidney cancer.

The chain combines TRBV5-4 with TRBJ1-5; D gene ambiguous. The V gene lost 4 bases and the J gene lost 4 bases, with 12 bases spanning the gap. There are 14 residues in the CDR3. CDR1 and CDR2 (germline): SGHNT, YYREEE (reference sequence). The DNA of the CDR3 is TGTGCCAGCAGCCAAGATTTGGGAAATCAGCCCCAGCATTTT. Encoded protein: CASSQDLGNQPQHF. Combining the CDR3 with reference TRBV5-4 and TRBJ1-5 gives the whole variable domain ETGVTQSPTHLIKTRGQQVTLRCSSQSGHNTVSWYQQALGQGPQFIFQYYREEENGRGNFPPRFSGLQFPNYSSELNVNALELDDSALYLCASSQDLGNQPQHFGDGTRLSIL.

The V gene is TRBV9, the J gene TRBJ2-7, with D maybe TRBD2 (6 bases). Germline V gene sequence: CDR1 SGDLS, CDR2 YYNGEE. The CDR3 is made up of 15 amino acids. V lost 0 bases and J lost 2, with 12 bases in between. CDR3 protein: CASSVAEGWTYEQYF. The CDR3 DNA sequence: TGTGCCAGCAGCGTAGCGGAGGGGTGGACCTACGAGCAGTACTTC.

V usage is TRBV6-5 and J usage is TRBJ1-2; 7 bases fit TRBD1. The length of the CDR3 is 14 residues. Trimming cost V 5 bases and J 2 bases; bases outside gene matches: 5. Germline loops: CDR1 MNHEY, CDR2 SVGAGI. This CDR3 reads CASSTGTVNYGYTF. Written as DNA, the CDR3 is TGTGCCAGCAGTACCGGGACAGTCAACTATGGCTACACCTTC.

J is TRBJ1-2 and V is TRBV6-5, with 7 positions matching TRBD1. Looked up from germline, CDR1 is MNHEY and CDR2 is SVGAGI. The CDR3 loop spans 15 amino acids. V lost 6 bases and J lost 4; bases outside the gene matches: 11. CDR3 region: CASRNDREGFYGYTF. DNA of the CDR3: TGTGCCAGCAGAAACGACAGGGAAGGGTTCTATGGCTACACCTTC.

This clone came up once. The J gene is TRBJ1-2, the V gene TRBV29-1; tentative D call: TRBD1 (6 bases). This CDR3 has 13 amino acids. The germline V and J ends were trimmed by 0 bases and 4 bases, with 9 bases remaining between them. Germline CDR1 reads SQVTM; CDR2 reads ANQGSEA. The CDR3 region has the DNA TGCAGCGTTGAAGACAGGGGTGGCTATGGCTACACCTTC. Translation: CSVEDRGGYGYTF. Variable domain in full (rest from reference TRBV29-1 and TRBJ1-2): SAVISQKPSRDICQRGTSLTIQCQVDSQVTMMFWYRQQPGQSLTLIATANQGSEATYESGFVIDKFPISRPNLTFSTLTVSNMSPEDSSIYLCSVEDRGGYGYTFGSGTRLTVV.

There are a few counts of this clone. This chain uses TRBV25-1 with TRBJ1-2; 7 nucleotides align to TRBD1. The trim removed 7 bases at V and 8 bases at J, leaving 10 bases unmatched. The CDR3 length is 13 residues. CDR1 is MGHDK, CDR2 SYGVNS, per germline. DNA of the CDR3: TGTGCCAGCACAGGGACAGCCGCTTACGGCTACACCTTC. Protein product: CASTGTAAYGYTF.

The V call is TRBV6-1, the J call TRBJ1-5, with D tentatively TRBD1 (6 bases). The CDR3 loop spans 14 amino acids. V was clipped by 2 bases and J by 6 bases, with 11 bases between them. The V gene's germline CDR1 is MNHNS and CDR2 SASEGT. In nucleotides, the CDR3 is TGTGCCAGCAGTGAAAGGCAGGGGAGTCAGCCCCAGCATTTT. This encodes CASSERQGSQPQHF.

This sequence joins TRBV5-1 and TRBJ2-1; a possible D gene is TRBD1 (6 bases). Per germline, CDR1 SGHRS and CDR2 YFSETQ. This CDR3 has 13 residues. The V end lost 4 bases, the J end lost 5 bases, and 10 bases lay between the germline ends. CDR3 DNA sequence: TGCGCCAGCAGCATCGGACAGAACAATGAGCAGTTCTTC. It is translated as CASSIGQNNEQFF.

The gene calls are TRBV19 and TRBJ2-7; D perhaps matches TRBD1 (7 bases). CDR1 LNHDA and CDR2 SQIVND come from the germline V gene (reference sequence). Trimming took off 4 bases at V and 6 bases at J, with 13 bases between the two ends. The CDR3 is 13 amino acids. CDR3 in amino acids: CASSTNRGGEQYF. As DNA, the CDR3 is TGTGCCAGTAGTACAAACAGGGGAGGCGAGCAGTACTTC.

This chain links TRBV11-3 with TRBJ2-7; 9 nucleotides line up with TRBD1. J lost 5 bases, V lost 5 bases, and 4 bases had no gene match. The length of the CDR3 is 13 residues. Per germline, CDR1 SGHNT and CDR2 YENEEA. The CDR3 sequence is CASSRGQGDEQYF. CDR3 in DNA: TGTGCCAGCAGCCGGGGACAGGGTGACGAGCAGTACTTC.

The chain couples TRBV5-4 to TRBJ2-3; D possibly corresponds to TRBD2 (8 bases). Between the trimmed V and J ends, which lost 7 bases and 0 bases, there was a span of 24 bases. The germline V gene encodes CDR1 SGHNT and CDR2 YYREEE (reference sequence). There are 18 residues in the CDR3. As DNA, the CDR3 is TGTGCCAGCGGGGAGGGACAGCGGGGGAAAAAAAGCACAGATACGCAGTATTTT. The encoded protein is CASGEGQRGKKSTDTQYF.

The chain employs TRBV27 and TRBJ2-5, with D hard to call. The germline gives CDR1 MNHEY, CDR2 SMNVEV (reference sequence). The CDR3 sequence is 13 residues long. V was cut by 0 bases and J by 2 bases, with 4 bases left in between. The CDR3 spells CASSLSRQETQYF. CDR3 nucleotides: TGTGCCAGCAGTTTATCCAGACAAGAGACCCAGTACTTC.

The J gene is TRBJ1-2, the V gene TRBV7-2; a weak D match, TRBD1 (6 bases). The CDR3 contains 15 residues. The V gene lost 5 bases and the J gene lost 2 bases, with 15 bases spanning the gap. Germline CDR1 and CDR2: SGHTA and FQGNSA. CDR3 amino acids: CASSTGAGQNYGYTF. CDR3 in DNA: TGTGCCAGCAGCACGGGGGCAGGACAGAACTATGGCTACACCTTC.

This clone has a handful of counts. The rearrangement joins TRBV6-5 to TRBJ1-6, with D uncertain. The germline V and J ends were trimmed by 5 bases and 7 bases, with 9 bases remaining between them. This CDR3 has 13 residues. In germline, CDR1 is MNHEY, CDR2 SVGAGI. The CDR3 reads CASSTRQNSPLHF. As DNA, the CDR3 is TGTGCCAGCAGTACCCGACAAAATTCACCCCTCCACTTT.

The chain couples TRBV27 to TRBJ2-7, with 9 bases that match TRBD2. The junction had 11 bases not matched to a gene; V was cut back by 3 bases and J by 2 bases. Germline CDR1 is MNHEY and CDR2 is SMNVEV (reference sequence). The CDR3 covers 17 residues. This chain's CDR3 is CASSFLSGSGPPYEQYF. In DNA, the CDR3 is TGTGCCAGCAGTTTTCTTAGCGGGAGTGGTCCCCCCTACGAGCAGTACTTC.

Written as DNA, the CDR3 is TGTGCCAGCAGCTTAGGGGTCTTACAAGAGACCCAGTACTTC. This encodes CASSLGVLQETQYF. The V gene is TRBV7-8, the J gene TRBJ2-5, with D unresolved. V shed 1 base and J shed 2 bases, with 8 bases lying between them. CDR3 length: 14 amino acids. CDR1 SGHVS and CDR2 FQNEAQ come from the germline V gene.

The rearrangement joins TRBV5-1 to TRBJ1-4; 9 nucleotides agree with TRBD1. V was pared by 1 base and J by 7 bases, with 5 bases of the junction left unmatched. Germline CDR1 SGHRS, CDR2 YFSETQ. The CDR3 has 15 residues. The CDR3 is CASSLTTGGFEKLFF. DNA of the CDR3: TGCGCCAGCAGCTTGACCACAGGGGGCTTTGAAAAACTGTTTTTT.

This sequence joins TRBV9 and TRBJ1-3; D gene ambiguous. Trimming pared 2 bases from V and 8 bases from J, leaving 14 bases between. This CDR3 comprises 14 residues. Germline V gene lookup returns CDR1 SGDLS and CDR2 YYNGEE. DNA for the CDR3: TGTGCCAGCAGCGTCCGTCCCACCGAGGACACCATATATTTT. Translated, it gives CASSVRPTEDTIYF.

This rearrangement joins TRBV19 to TRBJ1-5, with D possibly being TRBD1 (5 bases). V lost 7 bases and J lost 0, with 10 bases in between. In germline, CDR1 is LNHDA, CDR2 SQIVND (reference sequence). This CDR3 has 14 amino acids. The CDR3: CASKQDRSNQPQHF. The CDR3 coding sequence is TGTGCCAGTAAACAGGATCGTAGCAATCAGCCCCAGCATTTT.

The V call is TRBV2, the J call TRBJ2-1, with 7 bases fitting TRBD1. This CDR3 comprises 14 residues. Germline lookup yields CDR1 SNHLY and CDR2 FYNNEI. V gave up 6 bases and J gave up 4 bases; unmatched junction bases: 6. The CDR3 sequence: CASSSGTDYNEQFF. CDR3 DNA sequence: TGTGCCAGCAGCTCCGGGACAGATTACAATGAGCAGTTCTTC.

The J gene is TRBJ1-1, the V gene TRBV28; 7 bases fit TRBD1. Germline V gene sequence: CDR1 MDHEN, CDR2 SYDVKM. The CDR3 spans 14 residues. The trim removed 5 bases at V and 1 base at J, leaving 4 bases unmatched. The chain's CDR3 is CASSPGTANTEAFF. CDR3 coding DNA: TGTGCCAGCAGTCCCGGGACAGCGAACACTGAAGCTTTCTTT.

The genes are TRBV19 and TRBJ1-5, with D possibly matching TRBD1 (5 bases). Germline CDR1 reads LNHDA; CDR2 reads SQIVND (reference sequence). V lost 2 bases to trimming and J lost 0 bases, with 11 bases between them. This CDR3 has 16 amino acids. The CDR3 region is CASSILGTNSNQPQHF. The CDR3 DNA follows: TGTGCCAGTAGTATATTGGGGACTAATAGCAATCAGCCCCAGCATTTT.

The chain employs TRBV30 and TRBJ2-3; 10 bases match TRBD2. With V trimmed by 2 bases and J by 2 bases, 4 bases remained unmatched. Germline V gives CDR1 GTSNPN, CDR2 SVGIG (reference sequence). The length of the CDR3 is 15 residues. The CDR3 protein is CAWSNLAGDTDTQYF. The CDR3 coding sequence is TGTGCCTGGAGTAACCTAGCGGGAGACACAGATACGCAGTATTTT.

The chain links TRBV9 to TRBJ1-1, with D perhaps matching TRBD1 (5 bases). The V and J ends lost 0 bases and 4 bases respectively, with 22 bases between them. Germline V gene sequence: CDR1 SGDLS, CDR2 YYNGEE. CDR3 length: 18 amino acids. The CDR3 DNA sequence: TGTGCCAGCAGCGTAGGTCTTGGTGCCAGGGCGTTGGCCACTGAAGCTTTCTTT. Translating it yields CASSVGLGARALATEAFF.

The chain combines TRBV30 with TRBJ2-6, with unresolved D. V was pared by 1 base and J by 2 bases, with 9 bases between. This CDR3 is 15 amino acids long. From germline, CDR1 is GTSNPN and CDR2 SVGIG (reference sequence). The CDR3 sequence: CAWSDIRAGANVLTF. The DNA for the CDR3 is TGTGCCTGGAGTGACATACGGGCTGGGGCCAACGTCCTGACTTTC.

This clone was found a few times. The rearrangement joins TRBV2 to TRBJ2-1; no reliable D call. V was pared by 4 bases and J by 6 bases, with 10 bases between. Looked up from germline, CDR1 is SNHLY and CDR2 is FYNNEI. The CDR3 loop spans 13 amino acids. CDR3 amino acids: CASSASAGNEQFF. As DNA, the CDR3 is TGTGCCAGCAGTGCCTCGGCCGGCAATGAGCAGTTCTTC.

The chain recombines TRBV28 with TRBJ1-5, with D possibly matching TRBD1 (5 bases). The CDR3 consists of 15 residues. Germline assignment: CDR1 MDHEN and CDR2 SYDVKM. The V end lost 6 bases, the J end lost 2 bases, and 14 bases lay between the germline ends. CDR3 DNA sequence: TGTGCCAGCAGCCCGAGGGGCAGAGGCAATCAGCCCCAGCATTTT. This gives the protein CASSPRGRGNQPQHF.

The gene calls are TRBV30 and TRBJ2-5; D tentatively reads TRBD1 or TRBD2 (6 bases each). This CDR3 is built from 15 residues. The V gene's germline CDR1 is GTSNPN and CDR2 SVGIG (reference sequence). Trimming removed 2 bases from V and 2 bases from J, with 15 bases in between. CDR3 amino acids: CAWSRGAAAQETQYF. The CDR3 nucleotides read TGTGCCTGGAGTAGGGGGGCGGCGGCGCAAGAGACCCAGTACTTC.